The clone carrying this T cell receptor (beta chain) was recorded only once. The sample comes from a study of CD8+CD57+ T cells in acquired aplastic anemia. The trim removed 5 bases at V and 2 bases at J, leaving 12 bases unmatched. The CDR3 extends over 16 amino acids. Germline-derived CDR1 and CDR2 are SGHVS and FQNEAQ. TCR beta VDJ and CDR3 profiles were obtained from a genomic DNA template. TCRdb used MiXCR to reprocess the reads, holding one entry per CDR3 protein. The repertoire holds roughly 420,000 distinct CDR3 sequences, around 72% seen once, with 3% to 5% in the top ten. Sequencing was carried out using sorted CD4+, CD8+, or CD8+CD57+ T cells (not recorded which) from PBMCs. The source is a human donor in good health, serving as a control. The chain carries TRBV7-8 and TRBJ2-7; 7 bases are shared with TRBD2. For the CDR3, the DNA is TGTGCCAGCAGCCTAACCGGGGGGAACATAGCCTACGAGCAGTACTTC. It is translated as CASSLTGGNIAYEQYF.